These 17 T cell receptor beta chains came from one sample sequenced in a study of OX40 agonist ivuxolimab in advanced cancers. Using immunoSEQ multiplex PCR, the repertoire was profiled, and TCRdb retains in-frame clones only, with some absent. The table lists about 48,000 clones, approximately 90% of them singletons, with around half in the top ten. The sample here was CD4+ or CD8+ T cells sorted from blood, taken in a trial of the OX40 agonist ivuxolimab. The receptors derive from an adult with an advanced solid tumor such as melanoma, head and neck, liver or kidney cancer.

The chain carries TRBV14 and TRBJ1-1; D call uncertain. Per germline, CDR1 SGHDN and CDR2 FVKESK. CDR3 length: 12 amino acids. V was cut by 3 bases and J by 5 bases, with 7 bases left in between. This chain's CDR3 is CASSHRWTEAFF. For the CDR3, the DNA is TGTGCCAGCAGCCATCGATGGACTGAAGCTTTCTTT.

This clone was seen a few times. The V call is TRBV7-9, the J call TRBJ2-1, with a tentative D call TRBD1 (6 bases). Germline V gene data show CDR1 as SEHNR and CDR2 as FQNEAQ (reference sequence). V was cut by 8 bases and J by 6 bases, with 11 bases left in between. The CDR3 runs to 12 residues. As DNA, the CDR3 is TGTGCCAGCGGGGGCTGGGGCAATGAGCAGTTCTTC. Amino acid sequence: CASGGWGNEQFF.

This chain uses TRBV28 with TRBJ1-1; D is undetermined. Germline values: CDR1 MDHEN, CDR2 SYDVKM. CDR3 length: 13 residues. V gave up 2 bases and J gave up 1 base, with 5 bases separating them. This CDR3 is CASSLGGNTEAFF. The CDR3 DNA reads TGTGCCAGCAGTTTAGGAGGGAACACTGAAGCTTTCTTT.

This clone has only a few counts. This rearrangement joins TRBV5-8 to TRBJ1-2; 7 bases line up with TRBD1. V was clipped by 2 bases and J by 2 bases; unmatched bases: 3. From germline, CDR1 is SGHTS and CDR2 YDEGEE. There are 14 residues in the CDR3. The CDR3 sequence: CASSFGTANYGYTF. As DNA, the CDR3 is TGTGCCAGCAGCTTTGGGACAGCAAACTATGGCTACACCTTC.

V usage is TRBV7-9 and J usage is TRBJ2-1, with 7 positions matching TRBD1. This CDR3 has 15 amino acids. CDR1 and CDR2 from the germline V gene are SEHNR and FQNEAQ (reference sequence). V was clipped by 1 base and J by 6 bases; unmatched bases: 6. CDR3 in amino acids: CASSLVAGGGNEQFF. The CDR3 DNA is TGTGCCAGCAGCTTAGTGGCAGGGGGTGGCAATGAGCAGTTCTTC.

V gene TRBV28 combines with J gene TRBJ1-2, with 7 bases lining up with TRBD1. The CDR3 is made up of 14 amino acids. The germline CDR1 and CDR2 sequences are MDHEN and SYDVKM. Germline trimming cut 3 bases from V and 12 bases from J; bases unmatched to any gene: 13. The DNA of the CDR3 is TGTGCCAGCAGTTTCCCAAACCTAAAGGGGGCCGACACCTTC. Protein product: CASSFPNLKGADTF.

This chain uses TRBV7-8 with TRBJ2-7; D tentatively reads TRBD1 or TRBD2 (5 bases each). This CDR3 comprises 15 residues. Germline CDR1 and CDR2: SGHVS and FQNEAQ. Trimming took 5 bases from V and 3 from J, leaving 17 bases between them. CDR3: CASSPGTVQYYEQYF. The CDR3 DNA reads TGTGCCAGCAGCCCGGGGACGGTACAATACTACGAGCAGTACTTC.

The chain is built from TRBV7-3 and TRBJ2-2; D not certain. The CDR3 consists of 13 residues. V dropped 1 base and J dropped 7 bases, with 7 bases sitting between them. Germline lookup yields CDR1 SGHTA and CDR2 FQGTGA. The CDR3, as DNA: TGTGCCAGCAGCTTAAATAGAGACGGGGAGCTGTTTTTT. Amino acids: CASSLNRDGELFF.

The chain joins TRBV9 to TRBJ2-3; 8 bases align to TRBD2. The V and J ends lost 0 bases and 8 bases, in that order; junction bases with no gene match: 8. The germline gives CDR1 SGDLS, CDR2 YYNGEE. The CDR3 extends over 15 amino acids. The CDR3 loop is CASSVGRGGGSTQYF. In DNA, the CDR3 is TGTGCCAGCAGCGTAGGGAGAGGCGGGGGGTCTACGCAGTATTTT.

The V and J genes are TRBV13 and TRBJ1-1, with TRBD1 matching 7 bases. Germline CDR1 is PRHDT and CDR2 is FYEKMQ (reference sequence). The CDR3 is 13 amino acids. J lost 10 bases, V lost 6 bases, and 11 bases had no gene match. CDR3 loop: CASRFDRDVRAFF. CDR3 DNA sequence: TGTGCCAGCAGATTCGACAGGGATGTGAGAGCTTTCTTT.

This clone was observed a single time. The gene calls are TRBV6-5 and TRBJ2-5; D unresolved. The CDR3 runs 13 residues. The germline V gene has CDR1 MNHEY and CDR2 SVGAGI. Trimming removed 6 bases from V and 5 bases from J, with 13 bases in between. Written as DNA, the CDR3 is TGTGCCAGCAGCCTCTCCTGGATGGAGACCCAGTACTTC. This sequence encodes CASSLSWMETQYF.

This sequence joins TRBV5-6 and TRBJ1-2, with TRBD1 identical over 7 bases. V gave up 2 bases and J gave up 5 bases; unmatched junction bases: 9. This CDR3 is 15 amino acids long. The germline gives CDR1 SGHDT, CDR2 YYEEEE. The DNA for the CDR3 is TGTGCCAGCAGCTTCGGGACAGTAACCATATATGGCTACACCTTC. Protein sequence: CASSFGTVTIYGYTF.

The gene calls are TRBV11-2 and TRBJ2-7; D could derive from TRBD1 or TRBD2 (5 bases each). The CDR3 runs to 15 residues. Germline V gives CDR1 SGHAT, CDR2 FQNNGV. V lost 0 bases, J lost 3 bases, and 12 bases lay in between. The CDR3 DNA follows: TGTGCCAGCAGCTTAGATTCAAGAGGGGACTACGAGCAGTACTTC. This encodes CASSLDSRGDYEQYF.

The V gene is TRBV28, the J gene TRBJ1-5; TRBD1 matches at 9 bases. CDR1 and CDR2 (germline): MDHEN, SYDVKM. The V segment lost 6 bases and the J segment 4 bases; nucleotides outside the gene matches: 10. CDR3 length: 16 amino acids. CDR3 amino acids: CASRPDRGLVNQPQHF. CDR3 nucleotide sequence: TGTGCCAGCAGGCCGGACAGGGGCCTCGTGAATCAGCCCCAGCATTTT.

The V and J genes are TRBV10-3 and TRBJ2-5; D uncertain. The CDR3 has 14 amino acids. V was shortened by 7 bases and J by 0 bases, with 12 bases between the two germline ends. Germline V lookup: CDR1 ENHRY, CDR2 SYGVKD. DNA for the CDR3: TGTGCCATCACGATCCAGGCGAACCAAGAGACCCAGTACTTC. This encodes CAITIQANQETQYF.

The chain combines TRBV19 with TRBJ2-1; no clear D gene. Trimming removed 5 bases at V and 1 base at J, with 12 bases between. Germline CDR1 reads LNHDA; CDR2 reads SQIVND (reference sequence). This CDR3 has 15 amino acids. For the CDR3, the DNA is TGTGCCAGTAGTGTGGTATCAAAATCCTACAATGAGCAGTTCTTC. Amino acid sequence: CASSVVSKSYNEQFF.

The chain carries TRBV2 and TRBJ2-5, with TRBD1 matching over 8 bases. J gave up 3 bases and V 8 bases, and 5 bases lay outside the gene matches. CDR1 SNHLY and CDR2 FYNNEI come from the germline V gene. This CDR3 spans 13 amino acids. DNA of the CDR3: TGTGCCAGCTTCTTGACAGGGGAAGAGACCCAGTACTTC. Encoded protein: CASFLTGEETQYF.